This T cell receptor (beta chain) is drawn from a study of OX40 agonist ivuxolimab in advanced cancers. With respect to the entire study: Ivuxolimab, which targeted the costimulatory receptor OX40 (CD134), was an agonistic, fully human IgG2 monoclonal antibody. Intravenous ivuxolimab was administered to patients every 2 weeks at six dose levels: 0.01, 0.1, 0.3, 1.5, 3 and 10 mg/kg. Of the approximately 54 patients in dose escalation, 19 had hepatocellular carcinoma, roughly 15 had melanoma, 9 had renal cell carcinoma and 9 had head and neck cancer. In the dose-escalation cohort, more than 75% of patients were male, and the mean age was around 60 years, with a range of about 23 to 90. Prior anti-PD-1, anti-PD-L1 or anti-CTLA-4 therapy was permitted, and 30% to 50% of dose-escalation patients had received checkpoint inhibitors. Three dose-escalation patients achieved partial responses, one with hepatocellular carcinoma and two with cutaneous melanoma. Peripheral TCRbeta sequencing was intended to test whether TCR sequence diversity was altered and clonal T-cell expansion was caused by ivuxolimab. The monotherapy dose-escalation portion (N of about 50 patients) of the phase I ivuxolimab trial is reported in the paper. Results the study describes overall, beyond this receptor: Low levels of normalized T-cell clonal expansion were also seen in some nonresponding patients. Partial responders in the 0.1-3.0 mg/kg groups had among the lowest normalized peripheral clonal expansion, especially among CD8+ T cells. On average, CD8+ T cells showed more expanded clones than CD4+ T cells after ivuxolimab. The antigen specificity of the peripheral T cells that underwent clonal expansion was not determined. Clonal expansion of both CD4+ and CD8+ blood T cells was observed from baseline to week 6 at doses 0.1 to 3.0 mg/kg.

Between the V and J ends, shortened by 3 bases and 3 bases respectively, the junction contains 16 bases. As encoded in the germline V gene, CDR1 is MDHEN while CDR2 is SYDVKM. The CDR3 runs 16 amino acids, cysteine and phenylalanine included. This entry keeps only the CDR3 DNA: 48 bases, framed from base 1. Patients with a history of autoimmune disease or receiving systemic immunosuppression were excluded from the trial. In every dose cohort, peripheral blood was drawn for TCR sequencing at baseline, cycle 4 day 1, and cycle 7 day 1. The samples were drawn from a first-in-human, open-label, multicenter phase I dose-escalation trial of ivuxolimab. Adults with locally advanced or metastatic melanoma, renal cell, hepatocellular, or head and neck squamous cell carcinoma were enrolled in the trial. Before TCR sequencing, CD4+ T cells and CD8+ T cells from peripheral blood were sorted into separate populations.

To sequence the TCRbeta CDR3 region, genomic DNA was isolated from the sorted cells. The immunoSEQ Assay was used to sequence the TCRbeta CDR3 regions. What TCRdb holds here is the immuneACCESS table cut down to in-frame rearrangements. Part of the clones is not present; checked against another copy, under half of the missing clones reflect an unresolved V gene, and the others are unexplained. Within this sample are about 99,000 clones, with around 94% of them counted one time only. In total, the top ten clones hold less than 0.2% of the sample. In regard to this clone: The antigen it recognizes is unknown. Base qualities are not provided; no much larger clone lies one nucleotide away.

The TCR was taken from an adult with an advanced solid tumor such as melanoma, head and neck, liver or kidney cancer. The receptor chain draws on TRBV28 and TRBJ2-3; the best D guess is TRBD1, with 6 bases matching. This material consisted of CD4+ or CD8+ T cells sorted from blood, taken in a trial of the OX40 agonist ivuxolimab. At the DNA level, the sequence is TGTGCCAGCAGTTTGGGGGCTAGTGGGCTGACAGATACGCAGTATTTT. Translation gives CASSLGASGLTDTQYF.